The source of this T cell receptor (beta chain) is a study of cytomegalovirus exposure and HLA in healthy donors (dated by TCRdb to the late 2010s). For context, the study as a whole: The 700 or so repertoires of the first cohort and the 120 validation repertoires were produced on the same platform, according to a later analysis. The study aimed to test whether cataloging public T cell receptors could reveal signatures of past pathogen exposure. To predict cytomegalovirus infection status, the study combined high-throughput TCR immunosequencing, statistical association of individual TCRs with disease status, and machine learning. Along with the roughly 670-subject first cohort, a separate validation cohort of 120 different subjects was used. General study outcomes and caveats: In a later analysis, TCRs clustered in the first cohort were found to also tend to co-occur in the roughly 120 validation repertoires, with roughly 93% of cluster scores above 0. The classifier was reported to diagnose cytomegalovirus status with high specificity and sensitivity in both the original cohort and the validation cohort. The authors suggested that the approach could potentially be generalized to other disease states and immunological phenotypes. The study gave a list of about 170 TCR beta chains associated with cytomegalovirus. While some public TCRs were present in many individuals, most TCR sequences turned up only very rarely across donors. A later analysis lacked HLA typing for the validation cohort, so it scored co-occurrence in that cohort across all 110 or so repertoires. In vitro tests confirmed that three of the cytomegalovirus-associated TCR beta chains recognize cytomegalovirus antigens.

The donors belonged to the validation cohort of about 110 subjects, which was separate from the roughly 680-subject first cohort. From the cysteine up to the phenylalanine, the CDR3 has a length of 14 residues. The kept DNA is CDR3 alone, 42 bases in frame from the first base. Trimming at the junction amounts to 5 bases on V and 0 bases on J, and the germline ends lie 10 bases apart. As encoded in the germline V gene, CDR1 is SGHTA while CDR2 is FQGNSA. Comments on this clone: Its specific antigen is unknown. No base quality information exists; no much larger clone differs at one position.

Library prep was done by the immunoSEQ multiplex PCR assay. The published analysis was carried out like this. A statistical classification framework was built to diagnose cytomegalovirus status from the catalog of TCR beta chain sequences. Not all clones reach the TCRdb copy of this immuneACCESS table, which keeps in-frame sequences only. Checked studies attribute under half of the gap to unresolved V genes and leave the rest unexplained. V, J and clone size are taken as reported in that table, and D and trimming were inferred from the DNA itself. The sample contains about 160,000 clones, about 86% of them found a single time. The ten top clones hold under 7% of the sample.

This chain joins TRBV7-2 to TRBJ1-1, with the D segment identity uncertain. The clonotype was recovered from a woman under 40 in good health and CMV-seronegative. Sequencing input: PBMCs. The nucleotides are TGTGCCAGCAGCATGCAGAACCTGAACACTGAAGCTTTCTTT. Its amino acids are CASSMQNLNTEAFF.